The 30 T cell receptor beta chains reported below all come from one sample, sequenced in a study of cytomegalovirus exposure and HLA in healthy donors. This table comes from immunoSEQ multiplex PCR, and its TCRdb copy is limited to in-frame clones, with some not included. The sample consists of around 300,000 clones, about 85% of them appearing once. Input material: PBMCs. These receptors all stem from a woman younger than 45 in good health and CMV-seropositive.

The V call is TRBV29-1, the J call TRBJ1-5; 8 bases map to TRBD1. This CDR3 contains 15 residues. Germline lookup yields CDR1 SQVTM and CDR2 ANQGSEA. V was clipped by 1 base and J by 5 bases; unmatched bases: 7. The CDR3 loop is CSVEVGGQGDQPQHF. CDR3 nucleotide sequence: TGCAGCGTTGAAGTGGGAGGACAGGGTGATCAGCCCCAGCATTTT.

This clone was found once. V usage is TRBV5-4 and J usage is TRBJ2-7, with 8 nucleotides matching TRBD2. V shed 4 bases and J 6 bases; nucleotides not matched to a gene: 12. Germline CDR1 SGHNT, CDR2 YYREEE (reference sequence). The CDR3 loop spans 15 amino acids. DNA of the CDR3: TGTGCCAGCAGCCCCCTCCCCGCGGGAGGTCCCGAGCAGTACTTC. Protein sequence: CASSPLPAGGPEQYF. The variable domain in full, completed from reference TRBV5-4 and TRBJ2-7, reads ETGVTQSPTHLIKTRGQQVTLRCSSQSGHNTVSWYQQALGQGPQFIFQYYREEENGRGNFPPRFSGLQFPNYSSELNVNALELDDSALYLCASSPLPAGGPEQYFGPGTRLTVT.

The chain is built from TRBV6-5 and TRBJ2-3; 8 bases fit TRBD1. Trimming removed 6 bases from V and 2 bases from J; junction bases left unmatched: 7. The CDR3 has 15 residues. Germline V CDR1 and CDR2: MNHEY, SVGAGI. Written as DNA, the CDR3 is TGTGCCAGCAGCCCGACAGGGGCCCCCACAGATACGCAGTATTTT. Its protein product is CASSPTGAPTDTQYF.

This chain uses TRBV15 with TRBJ1-1, with D perhaps matching TRBD1 (5 bases). CDR1 LNHNV and CDR2 YYDKDF come from the germline V gene (reference sequence). There are 15 residues in the CDR3. V was shortened by 6 bases and J by 4 bases, with 18 bases between the two germline ends. DNA of the CDR3: TGTGCCACCAGTCATCCTGGCGTGAGGGGCACTGAAGCTTTCTTT. It encodes CATSHPGVRGTEAFF.

The gene calls are TRBV27 and TRBJ2-2, with 7 nucleotides matching TRBD2. The ends lost 7 bases at V and 4 bases at J; junction bases unmatched: 6. Germline V CDR1 and CDR2: MNHEY, SMNVEV (reference sequence). The CDR3 runs 14 residues. CDR3: CASTLGGFTGELFF. The DNA for the CDR3 is TGTGCCAGCACCTTGGGGGGGTTCACCGGGGAGCTGTTTTTT.

J is TRBJ2-1 and V is TRBV5-1; D is unresolved. The CDR3 loop spans 16 amino acids. V dropped 3 bases and J dropped 0 bases, with 13 bases sitting between them. In germline, CDR1 is SGHRS, CDR2 YFSETQ. The CDR3 DNA reads as TGCGCCAGCAGCTCCACGGACGGTAGCTCCTACAATGAGCAGTTCTTC. It is translated as CASSSTDGSSYNEQFF.

The chain has TRBV7-8 and TRBJ2-7; no definite D call. The CDR3 is made up of 13 amino acids. V was pared by 1 base and J by 2 bases, with 6 bases between. Germline loops: CDR1 SGHVS, CDR2 FQNEAQ. This CDR3 reads CASSLELPYEQYF. The CDR3 DNA reads TGTGCCAGCAGCTTAGAACTGCCCTACGAGCAGTACTTC.

V and J are TRBV2 and TRBJ1-1, with TRBD1 identical over 7 bases. The CDR3 is made up of 12 amino acids. V dropped 6 bases and J dropped 13; count of bases not matched to a gene: 11. In germline, CDR1 is SNHLY, CDR2 FYNNEI. Written as DNA, the CDR3 is TGTGCCAGCAGCGCGTGGGACAACAGGGGTTTCTTT. Its protein product is CASSAWDNRGFF.

This chain links TRBV28 with TRBJ2-3, with TRBD2 matching over 10 bases. Germline-derived CDR1 and CDR2 are MDHEN and SYDVKM. Trimming removed 3 bases from V and 1 base from J; junction bases left unmatched: 7. This CDR3 comprises 17 residues. CDR3 amino acids: CASSFQGLAEGTDTQYF. The CDR3 DNA sequence: TGTGCCAGCAGTTTTCAAGGACTAGCGGAGGGCACAGATACGCAGTATTTT.

This clone turned up a few times. The V call is TRBV7-9, the J call TRBJ1-2; 7 bases are shared with TRBD1. The CDR3 runs 15 residues. The ends lost 5 bases at V and 2 bases at J; junction bases unmatched: 8. Germline lookup yields CDR1 SEHNR and CDR2 FQNEAQ (reference sequence). The CDR3 coding sequence is TGTGCCAGCAGCAGGGGCGACAGGGTCAACTATGGCTACACCTTC. The encoded protein is CASSRGDRVNYGYTF.

This chain uses TRBV28 with TRBJ2-7; the match to TRBD1 covers 10 bases. The junction had 4 bases not matched to a gene; V was cut back by 2 bases and J by 3 bases. Germline V lookup: CDR1 MDHEN, CDR2 SYDVKM. The CDR3 covers 15 residues. CDR3 residues: CASSLRQGARYEQYF. The CDR3 nucleotides read TGTGCCAGCAGTTTAAGACAGGGGGCGCGCTACGAGCAGTACTTC. Drawing the rest from reference TRBV28 and TRBJ2-7, the complete variable domain is DVKVTQSSRYLVKRTGEKVFLECVQDMDHENMFWYRQDPGLGLRLIYFSYDVKMKEKGDIPEGYSVSREKKERFSLILESASTNQTSMYLCASSLRQGARYEQYFGPGTRLTVT.

The chain joins TRBV6-5 to TRBJ2-1; tentative D call: TRBD2 (6 bases). The CDR3 consists of 14 residues. Trimming stripped 2 bases from V and 5 bases from J, with 10 bases between. Germline values: CDR1 MNHEY, CDR2 SVGAGI. CDR3 DNA: TGTGCCAGCAGTTACGACGGGGGAAACAATGAGCAGTTCTTC. This gives the protein CASSYDGGNNEQFF.

The chain is built from TRBV4-3 and TRBJ2-3; D assignment may be TRBD1 or TRBD2 (5 bases each). Looked up from germline, CDR1 is LGHNA and CDR2 is YSLEER. Trimming shortened V by 1 base and J by 8 bases, and 19 bases separated the two germline ends. This CDR3 region has 16 residues. The CDR3 region is CASSQGFGAVGITQYF. The CDR3 bases are TGCGCCAGCAGCCAAGGATTCGGGGCGGTGGGGATTACGCAGTATTTT.

The rearrangement joins TRBV28 to TRBJ2-7, with 13 bases matching TRBD2. V was pared by 2 bases and J by 5 bases, with 3 bases of the junction left unmatched. The CDR3 runs 15 residues. CDR1 is MDHEN and CDR2 is SYDVKM in the germline V gene. This CDR3 reads CASSLRTSGRHEQYF. DNA for the CDR3: TGTGCCAGCAGTTTACGGACTAGCGGGAGACACGAGCAGTACTTC.

The chain employs TRBV13 and TRBJ1-5; no clear D. In germline, CDR1 is PRHDT, CDR2 FYEKMQ (reference sequence). The CDR3 length is 12 residues. Trimming stripped 0 bases from V and 5 bases from J, with 2 bases between. The chain's CDR3 is CASSLGDQPQHF. The CDR3 DNA reads TGTGCCAGCAGCTTAGGGGATCAGCCCCAGCATTTT.

This clone was detected once. This chain links TRBV6-1 with TRBJ1-4, with TRBD1 matching 7 bases. J lost 3 bases, V lost 0 bases, and 4 bases had no gene match. The CDR3 totals 16 residues. Germline values: CDR1 MNHNS, CDR2 SASEGT. CDR3 region: CASSEALGQPNEKLFF. For the CDR3, the DNA is TGTGCCAGCAGTGAAGCGCTGGGACAGCCTAATGAAAAACTGTTTTTT.

The CDR3 region is CASRAQPYSNQPQHF. In nucleotides, the CDR3 is TGTGCCAGTAGAGCCCAGCCCTATAGCAATCAGCCCCAGCATTTT. V usage is TRBV19 and J usage is TRBJ1-5, with no clear D. This CDR3 spans 15 amino acids. Germline CDR1 reads LNHDA; CDR2 reads SQIVND (reference sequence). V was clipped by 6 bases and J by 0 bases, with 12 bases between them.

The rearrangement links TRBV5-1 to TRBJ2-3; TRBD1 aligns across 8 bases. From germline, CDR1 is SGHRS and CDR2 YFSETQ. The V and J ends lost 4 bases and 3 bases, in that order; junction bases with no gene match: 7. This CDR3 comprises 15 residues. The CDR3, as DNA: TGCGCCAGCAGCCCTTGGCAGGGGGCGACAGATACGCAGTATTTT. Translation gives CASSPWQGATDTQYF.

This rearrangement joins TRBV19 to TRBJ2-7; perhaps TRBD1 as D (5 bases). The CDR3 is made up of 12 amino acids. Trimming cost V 10 bases and J 2 bases, with 12 bases left between them. The germline V gene encodes CDR1 LNHDA and CDR2 SQIVND (reference sequence). CDR3 sequence: CANRPPPYEQYF. In DNA, the CDR3 is TGTGCCAACAGGCCGCCTCCCTACGAGCAGTACTTC.

V usage is TRBV4-1 and J usage is TRBJ1-6; weak D call: TRBD1 (5 bases). Trimming removed 0 bases from V and 7 bases from J, with 13 bases in between. The CDR3 sequence is 16 residues long. CDR1 is MGHRA, CDR2 YSYEKL, per germline. CDR3 nucleotides: TGCGCCAGCAGCCAAGATGGGGGTATTGGGAATTCACCCCTCCACTTT. Translating gives CASSQDGGIGNSPLHF.

The V and J genes are TRBV29-1 and TRBJ1-2, with a weak D call TRBD1 (5 bases). The CDR3 loop spans 12 amino acids. The V and J ends lost 5 bases and 4 bases respectively, with 11 bases between them. Germline CDR1 reads SQVTM; CDR2 reads ANQGSEA. This chain's CDR3 is CSVQWGIYGYTF. In nucleotides, the CDR3 is TGCAGCGTTCAGTGGGGGATCTATGGCTACACCTTC.

With respect to this clone: Other DNA sequences in the sample encode the same CDR3. The V gene is TRBV6-5, the J gene TRBJ2-7; no reliable D call. The V and J ends lost 0 bases and 0 bases respectively, with 6 bases between them. CDR3 size: 14 residues. The germline CDR1 and CDR2 sequences are MNHEY and SVGAGI. The CDR3 region is CASSYSSGSYEQYF. The DNA of the CDR3 is TGTGCCAGCAGTTACTCATCCGGCTCCTACGAGCAGTACTTC.

The gene calls are TRBV19 and TRBJ2-2; 12 bases fit TRBD1. Trimming at V came to 4 bases and at J to 7 bases, leaving 4 bases not matched to a gene. The CDR3 is 15 amino acids. Germline V gene lookup returns CDR1 LNHDA and CDR2 SQIVND (reference sequence). CDR3 sequence reads: CASSKGTGGLGELFF. The CDR3 DNA reads as TGTGCCAGTAGTAAAGGGACAGGGGGCCTCGGGGAGCTGTTTTTT.

The chain employs TRBV29-1 and TRBJ1-5; D unclear. The V end was cut by 3 bases, the J end by 4 bases, with 10 bases between. The CDR3 runs 13 residues. CDR1 and CDR2 from the germline V gene are SQVTM and ANQGSEA. The CDR3 sequence is CSVELAKNQPQHF. CDR3 coding DNA: TGCAGCGTTGAGCTGGCAAAGAATCAGCCCCAGCATTTT.

The V call is TRBV15, the J call TRBJ2-3; 10 positions agree with TRBD2. V lost 5 bases, J lost 5 bases, and 7 bases stayed unmatched. The CDR3 spans 15 residues. Germline loops: CDR1 LNHNV, CDR2 YYDKDF (reference sequence). The CDR3 is CATSPSGSQVDTQYF. CDR3 DNA sequence: TGTGCCACCAGCCCTAGCGGGAGTCAAGTAGATACGCAGTATTTT.

V is TRBV11-3 and J is TRBJ2-2; D might be TRBD1 (6 bases). The V end was cut by 1 base, the J end by 4 bases, with 7 bases between. CDR3 length: 14 amino acids. CDR1 is SGHNT, CDR2 YENEEA, per germline. The CDR3 protein is CASSLVQGTGELFF. The CDR3 DNA follows: TGTGCCAGCAGCTTAGTACAGGGCACCGGGGAGCTGTTTTTT.

The CDR3, as DNA: TGTGCCAGCAGACGACTAGCGGGGGATTACGAGCAGTACTTC. Its protein is CASRRLAGDYEQYF. The genes are TRBV6-6 and TRBJ2-7; 12 positions match TRBD2. This CDR3 contains 14 residues. Germline CDR1 and CDR2: MNHNY and SVGAGI (reference sequence). V shed 6 bases and J 4 bases; nucleotides not matched to a gene: 4.

V usage is TRBV6-1 and J usage is TRBJ1-5; the match to TRBD1 covers 9 bases. The CDR3 spans 14 residues. Germline values: CDR1 MNHNS, CDR2 SASEGT. V shed 7 bases and J 1 base; nucleotides not matched to a gene: 2. CDR3: CASKGTGSNQPQHF. In DNA form, the CDR3 reads TGTGCCAGCAAAGGGACAGGGAGCAATCAGCCCCAGCATTTT.

This chain joins TRBV9 and TRBJ2-7; 10 bases align to TRBD2. Germline values: CDR1 SGDLS, CDR2 YYNGEE. The CDR3 spans 15 residues. The J segment lost 6 bases and the V segment lost 0 bases, leaving 6 bases of the junction unmatched. The CDR3 sequence is CASSVEASGSPEQYF. The CDR3 nucleotides read TGTGCCAGCAGCGTAGAAGCTAGCGGGAGCCCCGAGCAGTACTTC.

This chain joins TRBV2 and TRBJ1-5; 8 bases agree with TRBD1. CDR1 and CDR2 from the germline V gene are SNHLY and FYNNEI. V lost 6 bases to trimming and J lost 2 bases; unmatched junction nucleotides: 6. The CDR3 has 15 amino acids. The CDR3 nucleotides read TGTGCCAGCAGAGGAGACAGGGGTGGCAATCAGCCCCAGCATTTT. This translates into CASRGDRGGNQPQHF.